Presented here are 10 T cell receptor beta chains from one specimen sequenced in a study of T-cell memory formation after mild COVID-19. One entry per CDR3 protein results from TCRdb running MiXCR on the 5' RACE reads. The sample holds 85,000 to 130,000 distinct CDR3 sequences, over 15% seen once. The sequenced material came from PBMCs or a T cell subset sorted from them (not recorded which). These receptor sequences come from an adult woman who had mild COVID-19 (a few samples of this study predate the infection). Cell type and time point are not known.

This clonotype came up a few times. The chain uses TRBV4-1 and TRBJ2-1; 8 bases align to TRBD1. Unmatched junction bases numbered 4, after V lost 2 bases and J lost 4 bases. Germline V gene data show CDR1 as MGHRA and CDR2 as YSYEKL. The CDR3 consists of 15 residues. The CDR3 DNA follows: TGCGCCAGCAGCCAACTGAGACAGGGGTACAATGAGCAGTTCTTC. Its protein is CASSQLRQGYNEQFF.

The rearrangement joins TRBV12-3 or TRBV12-4 to TRBJ2-1; D may be TRBD2 (6 bases). V lost 8 bases, J lost 5 bases, and 19 bases lay in between. The CDR3 extends over 15 amino acids. The CDR3 loop reads CASSQWRGTDNEQFF. CDR3 nucleotides: TGTGCCAGCTCCCAATGGCGGGGAACCGACAATGAGCAGTTCTTC.

The chain combines TRBV19 with TRBJ2-1; tentative D call: TRBD2 (6 bases). Looked up from germline, CDR1 is LNHDA and CDR2 is SQIVND (reference sequence). Trimming cost V 5 bases and J 1 base, with 9 bases left between them. The CDR3 length is 14 residues. In nucleotides, the CDR3 is TGTGCCAGTAGTTACCGGGGGTCCTACAATGAGCAGTTCTTC. Residues: CASSYRGSYNEQFF.

The chain uses TRBV7-9 and TRBJ2-1; TRBD2 aligns across 7 bases. CDR1 and CDR2 from the germline V gene are SEHNR and FQNEAQ (reference sequence). The CDR3 has 15 residues. The V gene end was trimmed by 1 base and the J gene end by 7 bases; junction bases not matched to a gene: 7. The CDR3 protein is CASSLGPGGLNEQFF. CDR3 in DNA: TGTGCCAGCAGCTTAGGCCCGGGAGGACTGAATGAGCAGTTCTTC.

There are a few counts of this clonotype. This chain joins TRBV5-6 and TRBJ2-5; D not certain. This CDR3 is 14 amino acids long. The ends were cut back, 0 bases at V and 3 bases at J, with 9 bases in the middle. Looked up from germline, CDR1 is SGHDT and CDR2 is YYEEEE. The CDR3 bases are TGTGCCAGCAGCTTGGTTGTCGGAGAAGAGACCCAGTACTTC. Translated, it gives CASSLVVGEETQYF. The variable domain in full, with the rest retrieved from reference TRBV5-6 and TRBJ2-5, is DAGVTQSPTHLIKTRGQQVTLRCSPKSGHDTVSWYQQALGQGPQFIFQYYEEEERQRGNFPDRFSGHQFPNYSSELNVNALLLGDSALYLCASSLVVGEETQYFGPGTRLLVL.

This clonotype has only a few counts. This sequence joins TRBV7-9 and TRBJ2-7, with 14 nucleotides matching TRBD2. This CDR3 has 15 amino acids. Germline CDR1 reads SEHNR; CDR2 reads FQNEAQ (reference sequence). After removal of 5 bases from V and 5 bases from J, the junction contained 5 bases not matched to a gene. The CDR3 DNA reads as TGTGCCAGCAGCGTCGGGACTAGCGGGGGAGACGAGCAGTACTTC. It translates to CASSVGTSGGDEQYF.

This clonotype was detected many times. The chain couples TRBV5-1 to TRBJ1-1, with D tentatively TRBD1 (5 bases). Germline loops: CDR1 SGHRS, CDR2 YFSETQ. Trimming left V 4 bases short and J 4 bases short, with 11 bases between. CDR3 length: 13 amino acids. The CDR3: CASSPGPGTEAFF. The CDR3, as DNA: TGCGCCAGCAGCCCGGGACCGGGCACTGAAGCTTTCTTT.

This chain connects TRBV10-3 to TRBJ2-5; 7 bases are a match to TRBD2. CDR1 is ENHRY, CDR2 SYGVKD, per germline. V lost 0 bases to trimming and J lost 3 bases; unmatched junction nucleotides: 4. The CDR3 sequence is 15 residues long. CDR3 nucleotides: TGTGCCATCAGTGAGTCTAGGGCGGGGGAAGAGACCCAGTACTTC. Protein: CAISESRAGEETQYF.

The chain uses TRBV5-5 and TRBJ1-4, with 9 bases identical to TRBD1. Trimming removed 1 base from V and 6 bases from J; junction bases left unmatched: 7. CDR1 SGHKS and CDR2 YYEKEE come from the germline V gene (reference sequence). This CDR3 contains 16 residues. Written as DNA, the CDR3 is TGTGCCAGCAGCTTGTATACGGACAGGGGTGATGAAAAACTGTTTTTT. Protein sequence: CASSLYTDRGDEKLFF.

The rearrangement joins TRBV4-3 to TRBJ2-3; possible D gene TRBD2, 6 bases. Trimming shortened V by 3 bases and J by 7 bases, and 11 bases separated the two germline ends. Germline CDR1 and CDR2: LGHNA and YSLEER. This CDR3 has 13 amino acids. The DNA for the CDR3 is TGCGCCAGCAGCCAGGGGACTGGATATACGCAGTATTTT. It translates to CASSQGTGYTQYF.